The text below deals with one T cell receptor beta chain. It may be a read error: a sequence one base away is much more abundant. Using RNA template, CDR3s of TCR alpha and beta were amplified with iRepertoire arm-PCR. Each CDR3 protein gets one entry after TCRdb re-called the multiplex PCR reads with MiXCR. The top ten clones hold 12% of a sample with more than 350,000 distinct CDR3 sequences, about 40% of them seen once. This record belongs to a study of glioma-infiltrating T cells. Per the germline V gene, CDR1 is LNHNV and CDR2 is YYDKDF (reference sequence). The CDR3 spans 15 residues. The sequence came from a human donor with low-grade glioma or glioblastoma, undergoing nonglioma brain surgery, or in good health (not recorded which). The sequenced material came from glioma tissue, nonneoplastic brain tissue, or PBMCs (not recorded which). The chain carries TRBV15 and TRBJ1-1; 8 bases fit TRBD1. The DNA for the CDR3 is TGTGCCACCAGAGAGTACAGGGGGATGAACACTAAAGCTTTCTTT. Translated: CATREYRGMNTKAFF. Full variable domain (missing parts from reference TRBV15 and TRBJ1-1): DAMVIQNPRYQVTQFGKPVTLSCSQTLNHNVMYWYQQKSSQAPKLLFHYYDKDFNNEADTPDNFQSRRPNTSFCFLDIRSPGLGDTAMYLCATREYRGMNTKAFFGQGTRLTVV.